This passage covers 30 T cell receptor beta chains from one sample sequenced in a study of blood T cells in healthy people across ages. A J-beta primer mix and a sample-barcoded 5' primer were used in a second PCR of about 7 to 12 cycles. TCRdb used MiXCR to reprocess the 5' RACE reads, holding one entry per CDR3 protein. The table includes approximately 1,700,000 distinct CDR3 sequences, about 39% detected once. Sequenced: blood. Receptors originate from a human donor in good health.

V usage is TRBV28 and J usage is TRBJ1-3; TRBD1 is a possible D gene (5 bases). V was trimmed by 3 bases and J by 4 bases, leaving 10 bases between them. This CDR3 has 14 residues. Per germline, CDR1 MDHEN and CDR2 SYDVKM. CDR3 sequence reads: CASSFRRGGNTIYF. In DNA form, the CDR3 reads TGTGCCAGCAGTTTCAGGAGGGGAGGAAACACCATATATTTT.

V is TRBV24-1 and J is TRBJ1-2, with 8 positions matching TRBD1. Unmatched junction bases numbered 13, after V lost 4 bases and J lost 4 bases. Germline CDR1 KGHDR, CDR2 SFDVKD. This CDR3 has 17 amino acids. This CDR3 is CATSEPDGQGGFYGYTF. The CDR3 bases are TGTGCCACCAGTGAACCAGACGGACAGGGAGGCTTCTATGGCTACACCTTC.

The rearrangement uses TRBV7-3 and TRBJ1-5; tentatively, D is TRBD1 (5 bases). Germline CDR1 reads SGHTA; CDR2 reads FQGTGA. The V end was cut by 2 bases, the J end by 7 bases, with 12 bases between. The length of the CDR3 is 14 residues. The CDR3 bases are TGTGCCAGCAGCTTACTCGGGGGAGAACAGCCCCAGCATTTT. Its translation is CASSLLGGEQPQHF.

In its sample, this clonotype was seen a few times. The chain uses TRBV15 and TRBJ2-1; D may be TRBD2 (7 bases). V was clipped by 4 bases and J by 12 bases, with 19 bases between them. CDR1 and CDR2 from the germline V gene are LNHNV and YYDKDF (reference sequence). CDR3 length: 14 amino acids. The CDR3 is CATSTGDYLEGQFF. The CDR3 nucleotides are TGTGCCACCAGCACAGGGGACTATCTAGAGGGGCAGTTCTTC.

The chain has TRBV11-2 and TRBJ2-4; tentatively, D is TRBD2 (6 bases). V was pared by 6 bases and J by 13 bases, with 22 bases between. The CDR3 consists of 14 residues. The germline V gene encodes CDR1 SGHAT and CDR2 FQNNGV. CDR3: CASRDGDSYNEQYF. As DNA, the CDR3 is TGTGCCAGCAGGGACGGGGACTCCTACAATGAGCAGTACTTC.

Only a few counts were recorded for this clonotype. CDR3 loop: CASSGGGKRETQYF. CDR3 DNA sequence: TGTGCCAGCAGCGGAGGGGGGAAGAGGGAGACCCAGTACTTC. V usage is TRBV28 and J usage is TRBJ2-5; tentatively, D is TRBD1 or TRBD2 (6 bases each). The CDR3 is made up of 14 amino acids. In germline, CDR1 is MDHEN, CDR2 SYDVKM. V dropped 6 bases and J dropped 5 bases, with 16 bases sitting between them.

V usage is TRBV7-2 and J usage is TRBJ2-2, with a tentative D call TRBD2 (6 bases). Trimming stripped 5 bases from V and 3 bases from J, with 16 bases between. Per the germline V gene, CDR1 is SGHTA and CDR2 is FQGNSA. CDR3 length equals 16 residues. As DNA, the CDR3 is TGTGCCAGCAGCCCTCAGGGTAGCGGATACACCGGGGAGCTGTTTTTT. It is translated as CASSPQGSGYTGELFF.

In its sample, this clonotype was seen a few times. The rearrangement joins TRBV4-3 to TRBJ2-7, with 8 bases lining up with TRBD2. The end of the DNA fits TRBJ2-5 better, so the J call may be wrong. Germline values: CDR1 LGHNA, CDR2 YSLEER. The CDR3 contains 17 residues. The DNA for the CDR3 is TGCGCCAGCAGCCAAGATCCCAGCGGGGGAGCGGGGGAGACCCAGTACTTC. Its translation is CASSQDPSGGAGETQYF.

The CDR3 is CASSQAYHSYEQYF. DNA of the CDR3: TGCGCCAGCAGCCAAGCATATCACTCCTACGAGCAGTACTTC. The chain has TRBV4-3 and TRBJ2-7; no clear D. The CDR3 spans 14 residues. V was shortened by 1 base and J by 0 bases, with 7 bases between the two germline ends. The germline V gene has CDR1 LGHNA and CDR2 YSLEER.

The chain couples TRBV9 to TRBJ2-1; 10 nucleotides align to TRBD2. CDR1 is SGDLS, CDR2 YYNGEE, per germline. The CDR3 is 17 amino acids. V was pared by 4 bases and J by 3 bases, with 10 bases of the junction left unmatched. The CDR3 DNA sequence: TGTGCCAGCAGCCACACCCTAGCGGGGGACCGCTACAATGAGCAGTTCTTC. Translation gives CASSHTLAGDRYNEQFF. Supplemented by reference TRBV9 and TRBJ2-1, the full variable domain reads DSGVTQTPKHLITATGQRVTLRCSPRSGDLSVYWYQQSLDQGLQFLIQYYNGEERAKGNILERFSAQQFPDLHSELNLSSLELGDSALYFCASSHTLAGDRYNEQFFGPGTRLTVL.

This clonotype has a handful of counts. The gene calls are TRBV6-1 and TRBJ1-1; no definite D call. Trimming removed 8 bases from V and 5 bases from J, with 15 bases in between. The CDR3 extends over 13 amino acids. The germline V gene encodes CDR1 MNHNS and CDR2 SASEGT. CDR3 in DNA: TGTGCCAGCTGCCTCGAGATAGGGACTGAAGCTTTCTTT. It translates to CASCLEIGTEAFF.

The chain carries TRBV7-2 and TRBJ2-1; D gene unclear. V was trimmed by 2 bases and J by 9 bases, leaving 11 bases between them. The germline CDR1 and CDR2 sequences are SGHTA and FQGNSA. This CDR3 contains 13 residues. The CDR3 sequence is CASSLRWAGEQFF. DNA for the CDR3: TGTGCCAGCAGCTTAAGGTGGGCAGGTGAGCAGTTCTTC.

The chain is built from TRBV15 and TRBJ1-2; D gene uncertain. The CDR3 length is 16 residues. Germline V gene data show CDR1 as LNHNV and CDR2 as YYDKDF (reference sequence). The V end lost 2 bases, the J end lost 2 bases, and 15 bases lay between the germline ends. CDR3 DNA sequence: TGTGCCACCAGCAGAACGGACGGAACCTGGAACTATGGCTACACCTTC. Amino acids: CATSRTDGTWNYGYTF.

There are many counts of this clonotype. The chain has TRBV12-3 or TRBV12-4 and TRBJ1-5; the D gene is possibly TRBD1 (5 bases). The CDR3 sequence is 14 residues long. The V end lost 6 bases, the J end lost 1 base, and 10 bases lay between the germline ends. Here the CDR3 DNA reads TGTGCCAGCAGGGAAGGGGAAAGCAATCAGCCCCAGCATTTT. Its protein product is CASREGESNQPQHF.

The V call is TRBV10-3, the J call TRBJ2-5; maybe TRBD1 (6 bases). Germline V gene data show CDR1 as ENHRY and CDR2 as SYGVKD. The CDR3 runs 15 residues. Trimming took off 3 bases at V and 2 bases at J, with 13 bases between the two ends. The CDR3 nucleotides are TGTGCCATCAGTGAACAGGGTAGAGGGCAAGAGACCCAGTACTTC. Its translation: CAISEQGRGQETQYF.

This clonotype was observed a handful of times. This chain connects TRBV20-1 to TRBJ2-1; D gene uncertain. The CDR3 covers 12 residues. Germline CDR1 is DFQATT and CDR2 is SNEGSKA (reference sequence). The V end lost 0 bases, the J end lost 10 bases, and 10 bases lay between the germline ends. For the CDR3, the DNA is TGCAGTGCTAGAGAGGGAATAGGCGAGCAGTTCTTC. Protein product: CSAREGIGEQFF.

This clonotype was counted between two and nine times. The chain is built from TRBV7-2 and TRBJ2-1, with TRBD1 identical over 7 bases. This CDR3 has 14 residues. Germline loops: CDR1 SGHTA, CDR2 FQGNSA. V lost 3 bases to trimming and J lost 4 bases; unmatched junction nucleotides: 3. CDR3 protein: CASSFRGWYNEQFF. The CDR3 DNA is TGTGCCAGCAGCTTCAGGGGGTGGTACAATGAGCAGTTCTTC.

This rearrangement joins TRBV18 to TRBJ1-6; D possibly corresponds to TRBD1 (5 bases). Between the trimmed V and J ends, which lost 1 base and 8 bases, there was a span of 9 bases. This CDR3 is 14 amino acids long. Germline values: CDR1 KGHSH, CDR2 LQKENI. The chain's CDR3 is CASSPRDPDSPLHF. DNA for the CDR3: TGTGCCAGCTCACCACGGGACCCGGATTCACCCCTCCACTTT.

This clonotype has only a few counts. The chain joins TRBV5-1 to TRBJ2-1; TRBD2 matches at 10 bases. From germline, CDR1 is SGHRS and CDR2 YFSETQ. V lost 0 bases to trimming and J lost 7 bases; unmatched junction nucleotides: 7. The CDR3 extends over 16 amino acids. The CDR3 nucleotides read TGCGCCAGCAGCTTGGAGAGCGGGGGGGCAGTAAATGAGCAGTTCTTC. Translated: CASSLESGGAVNEQFF.

This clonotype has only one observation. The genes are TRBV7-9 and TRBJ2-4; TRBD2 might be the D (5 bases). The tail of the sequence fits TRBJ2-5 better, so the J call may be wrong. Germline V gives CDR1 SEHNR, CDR2 FQNEAQ (reference sequence). This CDR3 has 17 residues. CDR3 amino acids: CASSAQWTRGLIETQYF. CDR3 in DNA: TGTGCCAGCAGCGCCCAATGGACTCGAGGACTTATTGAGACCCAGTACTTC.

The chain couples TRBV7-9 to TRBJ2-7; weak D call: TRBD2 (6 bases). Per the germline V gene, CDR1 is SEHNR and CDR2 is FQNEAQ (reference sequence). Trimming pared 5 bases from V and 7 bases from J, leaving 15 bases between. The CDR3 consists of 13 residues. The CDR3 protein is CASSEAGRREQYF. The CDR3, as DNA: TGTGCCAGCAGCGAGGCGGGGCGAAGAGAGCAGTACTTC.

The rearrangement links TRBV4-3 to TRBJ1-4; D is perhaps TRBD1 (5 bases). This CDR3 is 17 amino acids long. In germline, CDR1 is LGHNA, CDR2 YSLEER. V was pared by 0 bases and J by 3 bases, with 14 bases between. CDR3 coding DNA: TGCGCCAGCAGCCAAGAGAGCCGGGGGTATGCTAATGAAAAACTGTTTTTT. It is translated as CASSQESRGYANEKLFF.

A few counts support this clonotype. J is TRBJ2-3 and V is TRBV12-3 or TRBV12-4; D possibly matches TRBD1 or TRBD2 (5 bases each). The CDR3 contains 12 residues. V was trimmed by 5 bases and J by 11 bases, leaving 14 bases between them. For the CDR3, the DNA is TGTGCCAGCAGTCTCTTCGGGGACGAGCAGTATTTT. Amino acid sequence: CASSLFGDEQYF.

This clonotype has a handful of counts. V gene TRBV5-1 combines with J gene TRBJ2-4; 11 positions agree with TRBD1. The CDR3 sequence is 15 residues long. J lost 10 bases, V lost 4 bases, and 10 bases had no gene match. Germline V gene sequence: CDR1 SGHRS, CDR2 YFSETQ. The CDR3 spells CASSGQPGQGVIQYF. The CDR3 nucleotides read TGCGCCAGCAGCGGACAGCCGGGACAGGGGGTTATTCAGTACTTC.

The chain is built from TRBV13 and TRBJ1-6; D gene ambiguous. The CDR3 length is 16 residues. The V and J ends lost 5 bases and 3 bases respectively, with 14 bases between them. CDR1 is PRHDT, CDR2 FYEKMQ, per germline (reference sequence). This CDR3 reads CASSRAGHSYNSPLHF. DNA of the CDR3: TGTGCCAGCAGCCGGGCCGGGCACAGCTATAATTCACCCCTCCACTTT.

The rearrangement links TRBV11-2 to TRBJ2-1, with 13 bases matching TRBD2. In germline, CDR1 is SGHAT, CDR2 FQNNGV. With V trimmed by 4 bases and J by 3 bases, 6 bases remained unmatched. The CDR3 has 17 residues. The CDR3, as DNA: TGTGCCAGCAGCTCCGGACTAGCGGGGGCCTACTACAATGAGCAGTTCTTC. Protein sequence: CASSSGLAGAYYNEQFF.

J is TRBJ2-2 and V is TRBV12-3 or TRBV12-4; TRBD1 aligns across 7 bases. The J segment lost 5 bases and the V segment lost 6 bases, leaving 3 bases of the junction unmatched. This CDR3 has 13 residues. The CDR3 sequence is CASRTGYTGELFF. The CDR3 region has the DNA TGTGCCAGCAGGACAGGGTATACCGGGGAGCTGTTTTTT.

This clonotype has a handful of counts. This chain uses TRBV29-1 with TRBJ2-7, with 8 bases aligning to TRBD1. The germline V gene encodes CDR1 SQVTM and CDR2 ANQGSEA. The CDR3 has 14 amino acids. V lost 5 bases and J lost 3; bases outside the gene matches: 9. DNA of the CDR3: TGCAGCGTTTTTTCCCCGGGACAGGACTACGAGCAGTACTTC. Translated, it gives CSVFSPGQDYEQYF.

The chain combines TRBV6-5 with TRBJ1-2; D perhaps matches TRBD1 (5 bases). This CDR3 contains 15 residues. V lost 6 bases and J 3 bases, leaving 17 bases between the germline ends. Per germline, CDR1 MNHEY and CDR2 SVGAGI. The CDR3 DNA sequence: TGTGCCAGCAGCCAGGGACGGGGGGGTGACTATGGCTACACCTTC. Translating gives CASSQGRGGDYGYTF.

This clonotype has ten or more counts. The chain combines TRBV3-1 with TRBJ1-1; no firm D call. The CDR3 runs to 12 residues. With 4 bases removed from V and 1 base from J, the gap between germline ends came to 4 bases. CDR1 LGHDT and CDR2 YNNKEL come from the germline V gene (reference sequence). In nucleotides, the CDR3 is TGTGCCAGCAGCCGGGGGAACACTGAAGCTTTCTTT. Its protein product is CASSRGNTEAFF.